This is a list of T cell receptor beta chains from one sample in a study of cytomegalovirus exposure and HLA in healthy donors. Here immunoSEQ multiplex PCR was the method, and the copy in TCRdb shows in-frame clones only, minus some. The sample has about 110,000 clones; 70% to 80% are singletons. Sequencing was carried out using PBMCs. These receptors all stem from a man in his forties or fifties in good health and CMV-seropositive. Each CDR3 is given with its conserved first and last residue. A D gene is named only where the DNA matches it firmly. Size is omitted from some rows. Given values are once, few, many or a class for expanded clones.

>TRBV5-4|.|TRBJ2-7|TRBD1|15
CASSHPGQGTDEQYF
TGTGCCAGCAGCCATCCGGGACAGGGGACAGACGAGCAGTACTTC
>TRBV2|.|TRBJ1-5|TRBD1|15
CASRRQGDGNQPQHF
TGTGCCAGCAGACGACAGGGGGATGGCAATCAGCCCCAGCATTTT
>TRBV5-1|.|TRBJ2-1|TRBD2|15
CASSYGLAGGDEQFF
TGCGCCAGCAGCTACGGACTAGCGGGAGGAGATGAGCAGTTCTTC
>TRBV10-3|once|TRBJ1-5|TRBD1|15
CAISFTGDSNQPQHF
TGTGCCATCAGCTTTACAGGGGACAGCAATCAGCCCCAGCATTTT
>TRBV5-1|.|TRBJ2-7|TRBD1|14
CASSTGTGNDEQYF
TGCGCCAGCAGTACCGGGACAGGGAACGACGAGCAGTACTTC
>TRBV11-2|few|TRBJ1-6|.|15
CASRPLTKGNSPLHF
TGTGCCAGCAGACCCTTAACTAAAGGCAATTCACCCCTCCACTTT
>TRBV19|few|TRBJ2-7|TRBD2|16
CASSTGTSGRGYEQYF
TGTGCCAGTAGTACCGGGACTAGCGGGAGGGGCTACGAGCAGTACTTC
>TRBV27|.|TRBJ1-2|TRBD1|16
CASSLFGTEDNYGYTF
TGTGCCAGCAGTTTATTTGGGACAGAAGATAACTATGGCTACACCTTC
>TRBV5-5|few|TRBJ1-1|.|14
CASSLLTVYTEAFF
TGTGCCAGCAGCTTGTTGACAGTCTACACTGAAGCTTTCTTT
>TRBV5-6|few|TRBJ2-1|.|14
CASSLISGVNEQFF
TGTGCCAGCAGCTTAATATCCGGGGTCAATGAGCAGTTCTTC
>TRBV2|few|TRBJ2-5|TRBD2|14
CASSRTSGRQTQYF
TGTGCCAGCAGCCGCACTAGCGGGAGACAGACCCAGTACTTC
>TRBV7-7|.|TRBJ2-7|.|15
CASSLDGPGDYEQYF
TGTGCCAGCAGCTTAGATGGTCCAGGGGACTACGAGCAGTACTTC
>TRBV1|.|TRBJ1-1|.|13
CTSSREQGTEAFF
TGCACCAGCAGCCGAGAACAGGGAACTGAAGCTTTCTTT
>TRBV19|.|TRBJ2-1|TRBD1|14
CASSLDRDDNEQFF
TGTGCCAGTAGCCTGGACAGGGATGACAATGAGCAGTTCTTC
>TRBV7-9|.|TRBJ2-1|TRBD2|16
CASSLPPGGRKNEQFF
TGTGCCAGCAGCTTACCCCCGGGGGGAAGGAAGAATGAGCAGTTCTTC
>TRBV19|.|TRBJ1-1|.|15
CASTEPGQLNTEAFF
TGTGCCAGTACCGAACCCGGACAGCTGAACACTGAAGCTTTCTTT
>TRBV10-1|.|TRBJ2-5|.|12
CASSDNQETQYF
TGCGCCAGCAGTGACAACCAAGAGACCCAGTACTTC
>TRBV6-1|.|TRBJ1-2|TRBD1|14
CAGRTAGGPYGYTF
TGTGCCGGAAGAACTGCAGGGGGCCCCTATGGCTACACCTTC
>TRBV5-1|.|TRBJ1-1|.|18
CASSLDRRVRRFSTEAFF
TGCGCCAGCAGCTTGGATCGCAGGGTTAGAAGGTTTAGCACTGAAGCTTTCTTT
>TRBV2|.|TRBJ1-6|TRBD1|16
CASSPSRDRVNSPLHF
TGTGCCAGCAGCCCTTCACGGGACAGGGTCAATTCACCCCTCCACTTT
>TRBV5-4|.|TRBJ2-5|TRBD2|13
CASKREGRETQYF
TGTGCCAGCAAGCGGGAGGGCCGGGAGACCCAGTACTTC
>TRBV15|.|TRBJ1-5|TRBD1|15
CATSARQGSNQPQHF
TGTGCCACCAGCGCGAGACAGGGTAGCAATCAGCCCCAGCATTTT
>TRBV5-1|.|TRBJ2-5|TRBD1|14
CASSSSGGQETQYF
TGCGCCAGCAGCTCGTCAGGGGGCCAAGAGACCCAGTACTTC